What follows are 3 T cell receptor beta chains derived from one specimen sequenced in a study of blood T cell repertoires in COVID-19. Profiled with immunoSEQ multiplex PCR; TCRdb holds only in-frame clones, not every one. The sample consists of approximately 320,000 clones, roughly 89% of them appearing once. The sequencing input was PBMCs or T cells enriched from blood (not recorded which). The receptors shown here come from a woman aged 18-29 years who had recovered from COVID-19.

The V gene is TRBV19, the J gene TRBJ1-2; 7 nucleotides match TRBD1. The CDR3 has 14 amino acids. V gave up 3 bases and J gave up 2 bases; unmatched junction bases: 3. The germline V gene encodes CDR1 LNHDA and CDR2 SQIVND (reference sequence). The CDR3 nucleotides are TGTGCCAGTAGTATCGGGACAGAAAACTATGGCTACACCTTC. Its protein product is CASSIGTENYGYTF.

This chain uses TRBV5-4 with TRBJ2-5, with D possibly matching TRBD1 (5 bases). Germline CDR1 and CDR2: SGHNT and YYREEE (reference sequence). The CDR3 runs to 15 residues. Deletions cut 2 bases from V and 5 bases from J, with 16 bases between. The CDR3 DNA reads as TGTGCCAGCAGCTTAAGACAGTGGGGTACGGAGACCCAGTACTTC. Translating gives CASSLRQWGTETQYF. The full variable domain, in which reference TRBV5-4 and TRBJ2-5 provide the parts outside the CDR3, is ETGVTQSPTHLIKTRGQQVTLRCSSQSGHNTVSWYQQALGQGPQFIFQYYREEENGRGNFPPRFSGLQFPNYSSELNVNALELDDSALYLCASSLRQWGTETQYFGPGTRLLVL.

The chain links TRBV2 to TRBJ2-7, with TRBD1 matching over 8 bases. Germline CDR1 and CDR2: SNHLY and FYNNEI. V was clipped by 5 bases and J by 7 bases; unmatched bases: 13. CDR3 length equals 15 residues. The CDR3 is CASSPRTGRMGEQYF. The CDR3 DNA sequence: TGTGCCAGCAGTCCACGGACAGGGAGGATGGGTGAGCAGTACTTC.